This passage covers 26 T cell receptor beta chains from one sample sequenced in a study of blood T cell repertoires in COVID-19. Profiling relied on immunoSEQ multiplex PCR, and the TCRdb table lists in-frame clones only, not all of them. The profile shows a few hundred thousand clones, about 90% of them singletons. Sample: peripheral blood. The receptors stem from a woman aged 50 to 65 with COVID-19, enrolled during active disease.

This rearrangement joins TRBV19 to TRBJ2-1, with D possibly TRBD1 on 7 matching bases. The V end lost 6 bases, the J end lost 7 bases, and 16 bases lay between the germline ends. The CDR3 extends over 14 amino acids. Germline loops: CDR1 LNHDA, CDR2 SQIVND (reference sequence). The CDR3: CASRRRDSGNEQFF. The DNA for the CDR3 is TGTGCCAGTAGACGGCGGGACAGTGGGAATGAGCAGTTCTTC.

The chain uses TRBV19 and TRBJ2-7; tentative D call: TRBD2 (7 bases). The germline V gene encodes CDR1 LNHDA and CDR2 SQIVND (reference sequence). Trimming took 6 bases from V and 3 from J, leaving 18 bases between them. CDR3 length: 15 amino acids. In DNA, the CDR3 is TGTGCCAGTAGCCCGCGAGGGAGGGGGGTCTACGAGCAGTACTTC. Its translation is CASSPRGRGVYEQYF.

The chain recombines TRBV18 with TRBJ2-7, with TRBD2 as a possible D gene (6 bases). This CDR3 has 14 residues. Germline-derived CDR1 and CDR2 are KGHSH and LQKENI. Trimming took off 5 bases at V and 1 base at J, with 12 bases between the two ends. As DNA, the CDR3 is TGTGCCAGCTCATCCCCTAGCGATTCCTACGAGCAGTACTTC. Its translation is CASSSPSDSYEQYF.

This clone came up once. This chain uses TRBV19 with TRBJ2-7; 8 nucleotides line up with TRBD1. V lost 5 bases and J lost 4; bases outside the gene matches: 7. The germline gives CDR1 LNHDA, CDR2 SQIVND (reference sequence). The CDR3 is made up of 14 amino acids. The CDR3 sequence: CASSPGQGAYEQYF. The CDR3 DNA sequence: TGTGCCAGTAGTCCAGGGCAGGGGGCTTACGAGCAGTACTTC.

The rearrangement links TRBV5-1 to TRBJ2-1; a weak D match, TRBD2 (5 bases). The CDR3 has 13 amino acids. Trimming took 1 base from V and 8 from J, leaving 10 bases between them. In germline, CDR1 is SGHRS, CDR2 YFSETQ. The CDR3 coding sequence is TGCGCCAGCAGCTTGCCACTAGGGTATGAGCAGTTCTTC. Its protein product is CASSLPLGYEQFF.

V usage is TRBV11-1 and J usage is TRBJ1-1; D ambiguous. Germline loops: CDR1 SGHAT, CDR2 FQDESV (reference sequence). With 5 bases removed from V and 5 bases from J, the gap between germline ends came to 15 bases. The CDR3 covers 14 residues. The CDR3 nucleotides are TGTGCCAGCAGCCCTAGGACGGGGTGGACTGAAGCTTTCTTT. Protein product: CASSPRTGWTEAFF.

This rearrangement joins TRBV7-2 to TRBJ2-1; maybe TRBD1 (7 bases). Trimming stripped 5 bases from V and 10 bases from J, with 18 bases between. Germline V lookup: CDR1 SGHTA, CDR2 FQGNSA. This CDR3 region has 14 residues. The CDR3 region has the DNA TGTGCCAGCAGCGTCGGAGGGGGCGCGAAAGAGCAGTTCTTC. Translated: CASSVGGGAKEQFF.

The V and J genes are TRBV5-1 and TRBJ2-5, with D tentatively TRBD2 (5 bases). V was cut by 4 bases and J by 5 bases, with 15 bases left in between. This CDR3 comprises 14 residues. CDR1 is SGHRS, CDR2 YFSETQ, per germline. The CDR3 region is CASSQITRRETQYF. CDR3 nucleotides: TGCGCCAGCAGCCAGATAACTAGAAGGGAGACCCAGTACTTC.

DNA of the CDR3: TGTGCCAGCAGCGACCGGGACAGACCTCCTGCCGAGCAGTACTTC. Translating it yields CASSDRDRPPAEQYF. V and J are TRBV7-3 and TRBJ2-7; TRBD1 aligns across 7 bases. This CDR3 is 15 amino acids long. Trimming at V came to 5 bases and at J to 6 bases, leaving 13 bases not matched to a gene. CDR1 and CDR2 from the germline V gene are SGHTA and FQGTGA.

The V gene is TRBV28, the J gene TRBJ1-2; D possibly corresponds to TRBD1 (5 bases). Per the germline V gene, CDR1 is MDHEN and CDR2 is SYDVKM. V dropped 10 bases and J dropped 4 bases, with 16 bases sitting between them. This CDR3 is built from 13 residues. This CDR3 reads CAITGSTIYGYTF. The CDR3 DNA is TGTGCCATAACAGGTTCAACCATCTATGGCTACACCTTC.

The V gene is TRBV18, the J gene TRBJ2-1; 7 nucleotides agree with TRBD2. This CDR3 has 15 residues. V lost 2 bases to trimming and J lost 10 bases; unmatched junction nucleotides: 11. Germline V lookup: CDR1 KGHSH, CDR2 LQKENI. The CDR3 DNA reads as TGTGCCAGCTCACCATACGTAGCGGGTGACCTAGAGCAGTTCTTC. This translates into CASSPYVAGDLEQFF.

The V gene is TRBV9, the J gene TRBJ2-1; 13 bases are a match to TRBD2. CDR1 and CDR2 from the germline V gene are SGDLS and YYNGEE. V dropped 4 bases and J dropped 0; count of bases not matched to a gene: 10. The length of the CDR3 is 19 residues. DNA of the CDR3: TGTGCCAGCAGCCCAGGGACTAGCGGGGACCTGAGCTCCTACAATGAGCAGTTCTTC. Translation gives CASSPGTSGDLSSYNEQFF.

The gene calls are TRBV28 and TRBJ1-3; D gene unclear. V was shortened by 1 base and J by 4 bases, with 20 bases between the two germline ends. CDR3 length: 18 residues. Germline values: CDR1 MDHEN, CDR2 SYDVKM. The CDR3 protein is CASSLSPEVALFGNTIYF. CDR3 DNA: TGTGCCAGCAGTTTATCACCGGAGGTAGCACTGTTCGGAAACACCATATATTTT.

V and J are TRBV19 and TRBJ2-7; 9 bases map to TRBD1. The V gene's germline CDR1 is LNHDA and CDR2 SQIVND (reference sequence). Losses at the gene ends were 5 bases for V and 5 bases for J; bases not matched to a gene: 4. CDR3 length: 13 residues. The CDR3 here is CASSWGQGNEQYF. CDR3 coding DNA: TGTGCCAGTAGTTGGGGACAGGGCAACGAGCAGTACTTC.

The rearrangement links TRBV18 to TRBJ1-2, with D unresolved. V lost 2 bases and J lost 8, with 18 bases in between. CDR3 size: 15 residues. Germline CDR1 reads KGHSH; CDR2 reads LQKENI. The CDR3 DNA follows: TGTGCCAGCTCACCAATTGTAGGTACCTCGGGAGGCTACACCTTC. It codes for CASSPIVGTSGGYTF.

The chain combines TRBV7-8 with TRBJ2-7; D may be TRBD2 (6 bases). V lost 5 bases, J lost 2 bases, and 13 bases lay in between. Germline CDR1 SGHVS, CDR2 FQNEAQ. This CDR3 contains 14 residues. For the CDR3, the DNA is TGTGCCAGCAGCCCATGGGACTCCGCCTACGAGCAGTACTTC. It yields the protein CASSPWDSAYEQYF.

The chain joins TRBV5-6 to TRBJ2-2; 9 bases fit TRBD1. After removal of 0 bases from V and 4 bases from J, the junction contained 1 base not matched to a gene. Germline CDR1 is SGHDT and CDR2 is YYEEEE. CDR3 size: 15 residues. The CDR3 sequence is CASSLDRGRTGELFF. The CDR3 bases are TGTGCCAGCAGCTTGGACAGGGGGCGCACCGGGGAGCTGTTTTTT.

The V gene is TRBV5-1, the J gene TRBJ1-2, with no clear D. Trimming shortened V by 5 bases and J by 6 bases, and 11 bases separated the two germline ends. This CDR3 is built from 12 residues. Germline V lookup: CDR1 SGHRS, CDR2 YFSETQ. Written as DNA, the CDR3 is TGCGCCAGCAGTCTCCAGAAAGATGGCTACACCTTC. Protein sequence: CASSLQKDGYTF.

This chain connects TRBV3-1 (or the pseudogene TRBV3-2) to TRBJ1-1; D is undetermined. This CDR3 has 15 amino acids. Germline lookup yields CDR1 LGHDT and CDR2 YNNKEL (reference sequence). V lost 5 bases and J lost 0, with 13 bases in between. The CDR3 sequence: CASSVMGAMNTEAFF. The CDR3 DNA sequence: TGTGCCAGCAGCGTCATGGGAGCCATGAACACTGAAGCTTTCTTT.

This clone was seen a handful of times. The chain joins TRBV27 to TRBJ2-2, with D possibly matching TRBD1 (7 bases). The V end lost 5 bases, the J end lost 0 bases, and 13 bases lay between the germline ends. CDR3 length equals 16 residues. Per the germline V gene, CDR1 is MNHEY and CDR2 is SMNVEV (reference sequence). The CDR3 DNA is TGTGCCAGCAGTCCTCAGGGGGGCACGAACACCGGGGAGCTGTTTTTT. Translating gives CASSPQGGTNTGELFF.

This rearrangement joins TRBV29-1 to TRBJ2-3; no clear D. CDR3 length: 13 residues. Per the germline V gene, CDR1 is SQVTM and CDR2 is ANQGSEA. The V end lost 3 bases, the J end lost 6 bases, and 13 bases lay between the germline ends. The CDR3 is CSVERRLGDTQYF. As DNA, the CDR3 is TGCAGCGTTGAGCGCAGGCTTGGCGATACGCAGTATTTT.

CDR3 nucleotide sequence: TGTGCCGAGGACAGTCGAAGCTATGGCTACACCTTC. This translates into CAEDSRSYGYTF. V gene TRBV30 combines with J gene TRBJ1-2; D possibly corresponds to TRBD1 (6 bases). CDR3 length equals 12 residues. CDR1 is GTSNPN, CDR2 SVGIG, per germline (reference sequence). The V end lost 8 bases, the J end lost 4 bases, and 14 bases lay between the germline ends.

The V gene is TRBV4-1, the J gene TRBJ2-7, with TRBD1 matching over 7 bases. Trimming took 0 bases from V and 5 from J; bases not matched to a gene: 4. CDR1 and CDR2 from the germline V gene are MGHRA and YSYEKL. The CDR3 covers 14 residues. CDR3 bases: TGCGCCAGCAGCCAAGAGGGACAGAGGGACGAGCAGTACTTC. This codes for CASSQEGQRDEQYF.

J is TRBJ1-1 and V is TRBV27, with D perhaps TRBD1 (5 bases). In germline, CDR1 is MNHEY, CDR2 SMNVEV (reference sequence). V was pared by 1 base and J by 1 base, with 10 bases between. This CDR3 has 15 amino acids. CDR3 sequence (DNA): TGTGCCAGCAGTTTATATGACAGAGCGAACACTGAAGCTTTCTTT. Protein sequence: CASSLYDRANTEAFF.

The genes are TRBV20-1 and TRBJ2-1; 10 positions match TRBD2. Germline V gene data show CDR1 as DFQATT and CDR2 as SNEGSKA (reference sequence). J was trimmed by 2 bases and V by 3 bases; bases with no gene match: 4. CDR3 size: 15 residues. The CDR3 protein is CSASLAGGPYNEQFF. The CDR3 DNA reads TGCAGTGCTAGTTTAGCGGGAGGACCCTACAATGAGCAGTTCTTC.

This sequence joins TRBV24-1 and TRBJ2-2; TRBD1 agrees at 9 bases. V lost 4 bases, J lost 5 bases, and 4 bases stayed unmatched. The CDR3 is 15 residues long. The germline CDR1 and CDR2 sequences are KGHDR and SFDVKD. This CDR3 reads CATSDGTGQTGELFF. Written as DNA, the CDR3 is TGTGCCACCAGTGACGGGACAGGGCAGACCGGGGAGCTGTTTTTT.